This passage covers 17 T cell receptor beta chains from one sample sequenced in a study of blood T cell repertoires in COVID-19. Profiled with immunoSEQ multiplex PCR; TCRdb holds only in-frame clones, not every one. The data hold approximately 170,000 clones, with around four fifths observed a single time. The material sequenced was PBMCs or T cells enriched from blood (not recorded which). The receptors were sampled from a woman in her fifties or sixties who had recovered from COVID-19.

The sample holds a few counts of this clone. The chain employs TRBV6-5 and TRBJ1-2; D might be TRBD1 (6 bases). The V end lost 2 bases, the J end lost 5 bases, and 15 bases lay between the germline ends. The CDR3 contains 15 residues. Germline CDR1 is MNHEY and CDR2 is SVGAGI. The CDR3 coding sequence is TGTGCCAGCAGTTACATAACAGGGCTACGGTATGGCTACACCTTC. It codes for CASSYITGLRYGYTF.

The chain links TRBV10-3 to TRBJ2-7; 14 nucleotides agree with TRBD2. The CDR3 is made up of 17 amino acids. The germline V gene has CDR1 ENHRY and CDR2 SYGVKD. Trimming cost V 2 bases and J 6 bases; bases outside gene matches: 9. CDR3 residues: CAISETGTSGGPSEQYV. The DNA for the CDR3 is TGTGCCATCAGTGAGACCGGGACTAGCGGGGGACCTTCCGAGCAGTACGTC.

This clone occurred once. The chain recombines TRBV11-2 with TRBJ1-1, with D unresolved. The germline V gene encodes CDR1 SGHAT and CDR2 FQNNGV. V lost 2 bases to trimming and J lost 11 bases, with 12 bases between them. This CDR3 is built from 12 residues. This chain's CDR3 is CASSLTGRRAFF. CDR3 DNA sequence: TGTGCCAGCAGCTTAACCGGGAGAAGGGCTTTCTTT.

The chain joins TRBV21-1 to TRBJ2-2; TRBD1, the D gene given by the table, was not confirmed from the DNA. TRBV21-1 has pseudogene status. CDR3 length: 18 amino acids. CDR3 DNA: TGTGCCAGCAGCAAAGGTCTCCGCAACACCGCGAACACCGGGGAGCTGTTTTTT. This encodes CASSKGLRNTANTGELFF.

This chain links TRBV2 with TRBJ1-4, with a tentative D call TRBD1 (6 bases). The germline gives CDR1 SNHLY, CDR2 FYNNEI. The ends were cut back, 6 bases at V and 4 bases at J, with 9 bases in the middle. The CDR3 has 13 residues. The CDR3 coding sequence is TGTGCCAGCAGGACAGGCCTTAATGAAAAACTGTTTTTT. Amino acids: CASRTGLNEKLFF.

The chain carries TRBV7-9 and TRBJ1-1; 7 bases agree with TRBD1. The germline V gene encodes CDR1 SEHNR and CDR2 FQNEAQ (reference sequence). V lost 9 bases to trimming and J lost 3 bases; unmatched junction nucleotides: 7. The CDR3 extends over 13 amino acids. This CDR3 is CASATGLDTEAFF. As DNA, the CDR3 is TGTGCCAGTGCGACAGGGCTGGACACTGAAGCTTTCTTT.

The chain carries TRBV2 and TRBJ1-5; TRBD1 agrees at 8 bases. Germline CDR1 reads SNHLY; CDR2 reads FYNNEI. The CDR3 totals 17 residues. The ends lost 1 base at V and 2 bases at J; junction bases unmatched: 7. This CDR3 reads CASSEVPGQGGNQPQHF. CDR3 in DNA: TGTGCCAGCAGTGAAGTCCCCGGACAGGGCGGCAATCAGCCCCAGCATTTT.

The V gene is TRBV7-2, the J gene TRBJ2-1, with 10 bases identical to TRBD1. The junction had 5 bases not matched to a gene; V was cut back by 0 bases and J by 15 bases. The CDR3 extends over 13 amino acids. CDR1 is SGHTA, CDR2 FQGNSA, per germline. CDR3 residues: CASSLASRDRGFF. CDR3 DNA: TGTGCCAGCAGCTTAGCGTCCCGGGACAGGGGGTTCTTC.

The chain employs TRBV30 and TRBJ2-3; 10 bases are a match to TRBD2. CDR1 and CDR2 (germline): GTSNPN, SVGIG (reference sequence). The CDR3 runs 14 residues. J gave up 6 bases and V 2 bases, and 5 bases lay outside the gene matches. DNA for the CDR3: TGTGCCTGGAGTAGGCTAGCGGGAGTCGATACGCAGTATTTT. Translation: CAWSRLAGVDTQYF.

The gene calls are TRBV27 and TRBJ2-1, with 11 bases lining up with TRBD2. The CDR3 length is 15 residues. Germline V gene sequence: CDR1 MNHEY, CDR2 SMNVEV (reference sequence). Trimming removed 5 bases from V and 4 bases from J; junction bases left unmatched: 4. The CDR3 nucleotides are TGTGCCAGCAGTACCCGACTAGCGGGGTACAATGAGCAGTTCTTC. Its protein is CASSTRLAGYNEQFF.

The chain joins TRBV28 to TRBJ2-7; a weak D match, TRBD1 (5 bases). Deletions cut 2 bases from V and 6 bases from J, with 8 bases between. Germline loops: CDR1 MDHEN, CDR2 SYDVKM. The CDR3 spans 12 residues. Here the CDR3 DNA reads TGTGCCAGCAGTTTACCCGACAGCGAGCAGTACGTC. Its protein product is CASSLPDSEQYV.

The J gene is TRBJ2-2, the V gene TRBV19, with 9 bases lining up with TRBD1. Trimming at V came to 8 bases and at J to 7 bases, leaving 14 bases not matched to a gene. CDR1 and CDR2 (germline): LNHDA, SQIVND (reference sequence). The CDR3 totals 16 residues. CDR3 bases: TGTGCCAGTTTCAAGACCGGGACAGGGTTCAGCGGGGAGCTGTTTTTT. Residues: CASFKTGTGFSGELFF.

This sequence joins TRBV24-1 and TRBJ2-5; TRBD1 matches at 8 bases. V dropped 3 bases and J dropped 1; count of bases not matched to a gene: 3. Germline assignment: CDR1 KGHDR and CDR2 SFDVKD. This CDR3 contains 15 residues. CDR3 in amino acids: CATSDNGQGQETQYF. As DNA, the CDR3 is TGTGCCACCAGTGATAATGGACAGGGCCAAGAGACCCAGTACTTC.

This clone appeared a few times. The J gene is TRBJ2-2, the V gene TRBV19, with a weak D call TRBD1 (6 bases). Germline CDR1 is LNHDA and CDR2 is SQIVND (reference sequence). The CDR3 has 15 amino acids. V dropped 5 bases and J dropped 9 bases, with 19 bases sitting between them. The CDR3 sequence is CASSLIPGARRELFF. The CDR3 DNA sequence: TGTGCCAGTAGTTTAATTCCAGGGGCAAGGAGGGAGCTGTTTTTT.

The J gene is TRBJ2-2, the V gene TRBV19; 12 positions match TRBD2. CDR1 and CDR2 from the germline V gene are LNHDA and SQIVND (reference sequence). The CDR3 has 17 amino acids. Losses at the gene ends were 5 bases for V and 2 bases for J; bases not matched to a gene: 6. DNA for the CDR3: TGTGCCAGTAGTGGTCGACTAGCGGGAGTAAACACCGGGGAGCTGTTTTTT. This gives the protein CASSGRLAGVNTGELFF.

V and J are TRBV30 and TRBJ2-5, with D possibly matching TRBD2 (5 bases). The germline V and J ends were trimmed by 1 base and 0 bases, with 6 bases remaining between them. Germline values: CDR1 GTSNPN, CDR2 SVGIG (reference sequence). The CDR3 is 13 amino acids. CDR3 sequence (DNA): TGTGCCTGGAGTGGAGGGTACCAAGAGACCCAGTACTTC. Its translation is CAWSGGYQETQYF.

The rearrangement uses TRBV4-2 and TRBJ2-1, with 7 positions matching TRBD2. From germline, CDR1 is LGHNA and CDR2 YNFKEQ. The CDR3 contains 15 residues. Trimming at V came to 1 base and at J to 3 bases, leaving 3 bases not matched to a gene. The DNA of the CDR3 is TGTGCCAGCAGCCAAGGACTAGCAGGCTACAATGAGCAGTTCTTC. This sequence encodes CASSQGLAGYNEQFF.